This T cell receptor beta chain was profiled in a study of post-analysis software for immune sequencing data. At the level of the study: Clinical courses comprised relapsing-remitting, secondary progressive and progressive-relapsing multiple sclerosis. Findings of the study overall: Elevated frequency relative to controls characterized roughly five TRBV segments in patients, TRBV5-6, TRBV5-1 and TRBV20-1 among them. Patients with multiple sclerosis recorded significantly lower normalized Chao1 diversity than controls, the study found. F measure showed strong co-clustering of same-batch samples.

This clonotype was observed a few times. Its specificity is unknown. Every TCR beta cDNA library bore unique molecular identifiers. Each batch of 1 to 10 million T cells produced 400,000 to 650,000 cDNA molecules. TCRdb fed the PCR reads into MiXCR, producing one record per CDR3 protein. The sample contains roughly 430,000 distinct CDR3 sequences, more than 30% of which appear only once. Per germline, CDR1 SGHRS and CDR2 YFSETQ. The CDR3 is 13 residues long. V was clipped by 1 base and J by 1 base, with 5 bases between them. The sequenced material came from blood. V usage is TRBV5-1 and J usage is TRBJ1-1; no clear D. The clonotype comes from a girl aged 2 to 9 with multiple sclerosis. CDR3 region: CASSLHGNTEAFF. For the CDR3, the DNA is TGCGCCAGCAGCTTGCACGGGAACACTGAAGCTTTCTTT.